This is a list of T cell receptor beta chains from one sample in a study of cytomegalovirus exposure and HLA in healthy donors. TCRdb keeps only in-frame clones here, not all; method: immunoSEQ multiplex PCR. The sample shows approximately 190,000 clones, over 75% of them seen only once. Sequencing was done on a sample of PBMCs. The receptors originated from a man aged 35 to 55 in good health and CMV-seropositive. Both conserved end residues are trimmed from each CDR3. Fields, in order: J gene, V gene, clone size, CDR3 length, CDR3 protein. The size field is filled for only some rows; it gives once, few, many or a size class.

>TRBJ2-3|TRBV7-9|-|13
ASSPLGVSTDTQY
>TRBJ2-7|TRBV6-1|-|12
ASSGLAGTYEQY
>TRBJ2-1|TRBV5-4|-|13
ASSFRDRGYNEQF
>TRBJ2-3|TRBV7-3|-|13
ASSSGLAGTDTQY
>TRBJ1-6|TRBV7-9|few|15
ASSSHDETGSRSPLH
>TRBJ2-3|TRBV15|once|14
ATSREGTRNTDTQY
>TRBJ2-7|TRBV28|-|11
ASSFHRAAEQY
>TRBJ1-1|TRBV28|-|14
ASSSQRLRGDTEAF
>TRBJ2-2|TRBV19|many|14
ASSTQPFRDTGELF
>TRBJ2-7|TRBV19|-|11
ASSKDWQYEQY
>TRBJ1-3|TRBV7-2|-|15
ASSLTSGGLGGNTIY
>TRBJ1-2|TRBV9|once|12
ASSVGGHFYGYT
>TRBJ2-7|TRBV23-1|-|10
ASTTPGDEQY
>TRBJ1-1|TRBV9|-|12
ASSGRGGNTEAF
>TRBJ2-7|TRBV5-6|-|12
ASSLGAGAYEQY
>TRBJ2-1|TRBV30|-|12
AWNHGGSYNEQF
>TRBJ1-1|TRBV6-5|few|12
ASSPTGENTEAF
>TRBJ2-3|TRBV4-2|-|12
ASKGGGAADTQY
>TRBJ2-7|TRBV2|-|11
ARKIGGHGEQY
>TRBJ1-1|TRBV6-1|-|12
ASSASTGSTEAF
>TRBJ2-7|TRBV18|-|12
ASSPGAKENEQY
>TRBJ1-5|TRBV28|-|12
ASLETGPGQPQH
>TRBJ2-5|TRBV19|-|12
ASSIPGNQETQY
>TRBJ1-4|TRBV18|-|13
ASSPPGQGLEKLF
>TRBJ1-6|TRBV5-1|-|14
ASSLGSQGNNSPLH
>TRBJ2-7|TRBV7-3|few|12
ASSRQGIPSEQY
>TRBJ1-2|TRBV5-4|-|12
ASSPDRKNYGYT
>TRBJ2-1|TRBV5-1|-|16
ASSRLPRGREAYNEQF
>TRBJ1-5|TRBV19|-|11
ATRDRGGQPQH
>TRBJ1-3|TRBV25-1|once|12
ASSVTGGGNTIY
>TRBJ1-2|TRBV6-5|-|10
ATFEFTGGYT
>TRBJ2-3|TRBV9|-|13
ASSALGQGTDTQY
>TRBJ1-4|TRBV15|-|13
ATSRGGSSNEKLF
>TRBJ1-1|TRBV4-1|-|12
ASSQVQGATEAF
>TRBJ2-1|TRBV7-2|-|13
ASILSGGAVNEQF
>TRBJ2-5|TRBV6-1|-|9
ASSELETQY
>TRBJ2-3|TRBV4-2|-|15
ASSREGTRRNTDTQY
>TRBJ1-6|TRBV25-1|-|14
ASSDRFRGYNSPLH
>TRBJ2-2|TRBV5-4|-|12
ASSFPGEGGELF
>TRBJ1-5|TRBV30|-|11
AWSGQGHQPQH
>TRBJ2-7|TRBV29-1|-|10
SGERGAGEQY
>TRBJ1-4|TRBV10-3|-|14
AISETRTSTNEKLF
>TRBJ2-7|TRBV5-1|-|13
ASSWGQGSGYEQY
>TRBJ2-5|TRBV7-3|-|13
ASSRGDTTGETQY
>TRBJ1-2|TRBV7-8|-|16
ASSLAGTGGAANYGYT
>TRBJ1-2|TRBV7-9|-|9
ASISPLGYT
>TRBJ2-2|TRBV6-4|-|12
ARKNRVSTGELF
>TRBJ1-2|TRBV9|once|13
ASSVGAGADYGYT
>-|TRBV13|-|13
ASSLGGGASYEQY